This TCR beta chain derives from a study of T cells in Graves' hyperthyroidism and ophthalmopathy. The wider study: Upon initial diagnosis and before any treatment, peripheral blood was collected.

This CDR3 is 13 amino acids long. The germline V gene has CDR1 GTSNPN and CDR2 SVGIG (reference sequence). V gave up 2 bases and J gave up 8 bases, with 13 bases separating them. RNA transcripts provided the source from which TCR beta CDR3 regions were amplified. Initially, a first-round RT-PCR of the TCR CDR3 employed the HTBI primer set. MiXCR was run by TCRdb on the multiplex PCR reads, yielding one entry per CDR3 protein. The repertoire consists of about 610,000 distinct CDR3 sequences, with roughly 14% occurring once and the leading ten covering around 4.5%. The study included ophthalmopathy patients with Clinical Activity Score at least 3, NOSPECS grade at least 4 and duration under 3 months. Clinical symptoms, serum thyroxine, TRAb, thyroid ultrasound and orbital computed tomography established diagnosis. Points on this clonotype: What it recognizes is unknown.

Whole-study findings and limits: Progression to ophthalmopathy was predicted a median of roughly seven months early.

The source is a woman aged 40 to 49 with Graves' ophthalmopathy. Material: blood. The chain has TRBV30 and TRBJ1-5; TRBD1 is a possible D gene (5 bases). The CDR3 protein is CAWSNGGWEPQHF. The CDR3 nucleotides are TGTGCCTGGAGTAACGGGGGTTGGGAGCCCCAGCATTTT.